Included here is one TCR beta chain sequence, with context. V dropped 4 bases and J dropped 7 bases, with 19 bases sitting between them. The germline V gene has CDR1 MNHEY and CDR2 SVGAGI. CDR3 size: 15 residues. This entry comes from a study of lymphopenia after photon versus proton radiotherapy. Method: immunoSEQ multiplex PCR; TCRdb's copy keeps in-frame clones and lacks some. Of 65,000 to 85,000 clones listed, roughly 92% are singletons. This sequence originates from a woman in her 40s with cholangiocarcinoma. The sample was peripheral blood, taken from a patient treated with photon-based radiotherapy. V and J are TRBV6-5 and TRBJ1-2; TRBD1 might be the D (5 bases). CDR3 sequence reads: CASSLPGRGVFGYTF. CDR3 DNA sequence: TGTGCCAGCAGTTTACCGGGTAGGGGTGTCTTTGGCTACACCTTC.